One sample yielded the 13 T cell receptor beta chains listed below, sequenced in a study of graft-versus-host responses after intestinal transplantation. Their cognate antigens are unknown. Produced via immunoSEQ multiplex PCR; TCRdb's table is partial and in-frame only. The table records approximately 130,000 clones, around 94% of them present only once. Sample: unstimulated CD4+ T cells sorted from spleen or lymph node cells, taken before intestinal transplant. Receptors were obtained from a human donor who received an intestinal transplant.

CDR3: CASSTGTGRNEQYF. The CDR3 DNA reads TGTGCCAGTAGTACCGGGACAGGGAGGAACGAGCAGTACTTC. V and J are TRBV19 and TRBJ2-7; TRBD1 agrees at 9 bases. Trimming took 4 bases from V and 5 from J; bases not matched to a gene: 6. CDR3 length: 14 residues. CDR1 LNHDA and CDR2 SQIVND come from the germline V gene (reference sequence).

This chain connects TRBV12-2 to TRBJ2-2; the table's D call TRBD2 went unverified against the DNA. TRBV12-2 is reported as a pseudogene. CDR3 length equals 18 residues. In nucleotides, the CDR3 is TGTGCAAGTCGCTTAGAATCTGGGCGGGGGGGCCGAACCGGGGAGCTGTTTTTT. It is translated as CASRLESGRGGRTGELFF.

The chain links TRBV6-1 to TRBJ1-2; tentatively, D is TRBD1 (6 bases). Trimming left V 10 bases short and J 8 bases short, with 17 bases between. In germline, CDR1 is MNHNS, CDR2 SASEGT. CDR3 size: 12 residues. This chain's CDR3 is CATQEEGGGYTF. The CDR3, as DNA: TGTGCCACCCAAGAGGAAGGGGGAGGCTACACCTTC.

The chain carries TRBV18 and TRBJ1-2; perhaps TRBD1 as D (6 bases). Germline lookup yields CDR1 KGHSH and CDR2 LQKENI. Deletions cut 2 bases from V and 5 bases from J, with 15 bases between. The CDR3 sequence is 15 residues long. CDR3 nucleotides: TGTGCCAGCTCACCAACAGGGATGATATCGTATGGCTACACCTTC. The encoded protein is CASSPTGMISYGYTF.

CDR3 residues: CASSLTPNEQFF. CDR3 coding DNA: TGTGCCAGCAGCTTAACTCCCAATGAGCAGTTCTTC. The chain links TRBV7-9 to TRBJ2-1; unclear D gene. V gave up 2 bases and J gave up 6 bases, with 5 bases separating them. This CDR3 contains 12 residues. Per germline, CDR1 SEHNR and CDR2 FQNEAQ (reference sequence).

The chain combines TRBV9 with TRBJ1-3; D ambiguous. This CDR3 comprises 15 residues. The ends were cut back, 7 bases at V and 0 bases at J, with 14 bases in the middle. Per the germline V gene, CDR1 is SGDLS and CDR2 is YYNGEE. This CDR3 is CASGGGLDSGNTIYF. DNA of the CDR3: TGTGCCAGCGGCGGAGGATTGGACTCTGGAAACACCATATATTTT.

This chain connects TRBV11-1 to TRBJ2-4; unclear D gene. CDR1 is SGHAT and CDR2 is FQDESV in the germline V gene (reference sequence). The CDR3 extends over 14 amino acids. V was trimmed by 0 bases and J by 0 bases, leaving 3 bases between them. The CDR3 region is CASSLALAKNIQYF. CDR3 in DNA: TGTGCCAGCAGCTTAGCGCTAGCCAAAAACATTCAGTACTTC.

This clone showed up just once. The J gene is TRBJ2-1, the V gene TRBV6-5; no definite D call. Germline CDR1 reads MNHEY; CDR2 reads SVGAGI. The length of the CDR3 is 11 residues. The V end lost 4 bases, the J end lost 6 bases, and 4 bases lay between the germline ends. Written as DNA, the CDR3 is TGTGCCAGCAGTTCCCTCAATGAGCAGTTCTTC. This encodes CASSSLNEQFF.

V and J are TRBV6-1 and TRBJ2-1, with no clear D. V lost 6 bases, J lost 0 bases, and 12 bases lay in between. From germline, CDR1 is MNHNS and CDR2 SASEGT. The CDR3 has 15 amino acids. CDR3 DNA: TGTGCCAGCAGCCCCATACAAAGCTCCTACAATGAGCAGTTCTTC. Translated, it gives CASSPIQSSYNEQFF.

The chain carries TRBV2 and TRBJ2-5; possibly TRBD2 for D (5 bases). Trimming stripped 3 bases from V and 2 bases from J, with 13 bases between. CDR1 and CDR2 from the germline V gene are SNHLY and FYNNEI. The CDR3 is 15 residues long. The CDR3 protein is CASSEGILGQETQYF. The CDR3 DNA sequence: TGTGCCAGCAGTGAGGGGATACTAGGGCAAGAGACCCAGTACTTC.

This clone was seen more than once but under ten times. The chain is built from TRBV5-1 and TRBJ2-5, with D possibly matching TRBD1 (5 bases). This CDR3 has 12 amino acids. Trimming took off 0 bases at V and 5 bases at J, with 5 bases between the two ends. Germline V gene lookup returns CDR1 SGHRS and CDR2 YFSETQ. Here the CDR3 DNA reads TGCGCCAGCAGCTTGGCAGGGGAGACCCAGTACTTC. Its translation: CASSLAGETQYF.

This clone was seen only once. The chain employs TRBV6-1 and TRBJ2-5; tentative D call: TRBD2 (7 bases). The ends were cut back, 10 bases at V and 5 bases at J, with 23 bases in the middle. The CDR3 covers 15 residues. In germline, CDR1 is MNHNS, CDR2 SASEGT. CDR3 nucleotide sequence: TGTGCCATTGTGTTAGGGGGGGGCTGGTGGGAGACCCAGTACTTC. As protein: CAIVLGGGWWETQYF.

The CDR3, as DNA: TGTGCCAGCAGTGAAGTGATTGCCGACAATGAGCAGTTCTTC. Its translation: CASSEVIADNEQFF. The genes are TRBV2 and TRBJ2-1; D call uncertain. The V and J ends lost 1 base and 5 bases respectively, with 9 bases between them. The CDR3 contains 14 residues. CDR1 and CDR2 from the germline V gene are SNHLY and FYNNEI.